This entry lists 2 T cell receptor beta chains sequenced from one sample in a study of T cell responses to AZD1222 COVID-19 vaccine. Using immunoSEQ multiplex PCR, the repertoire was profiled, and TCRdb retains in-frame clones only, with some absent. The sample shows just over 150,000 clones, 80% to 90% of them seen only once. The specimen was peripheral blood, collected 28 days after the second AZD1222 dose. Every receptor here comes from an adult who received the AZD1222 COVID-19 vaccine.

This clone came up once. The V gene is TRBV15, the J gene TRBJ2-5; D may be TRBD1 or TRBD2 (6 bases each). The CDR3 has 15 amino acids. Germline V CDR1 and CDR2: LNHNV, YYDKDF (reference sequence). The V end was cut by 0 bases, the J end by 5 bases, with 13 bases between. CDR3 nucleotide sequence: TGTGCCACCAGCAGAGATTTGAGGGGGGACGAGACCCAGTACTTC. This sequence encodes CATSRDLRGDETQYF.

The chain links TRBV28 to TRBJ2-1, with TRBD2 matching 11 bases. The trim removed 8 bases at V and 1 base at J, leaving 10 bases unmatched. CDR1 is MDHEN, CDR2 SYDVKM, per germline. This CDR3 spans 17 amino acids. The CDR3 loop reads CASGIFGLAGSYNEQFF. The CDR3 nucleotides are TGTGCCAGCGGGATATTCGGACTAGCGGGTTCCTACAATGAGCAGTTCTTC.